Each of the 2 T cell receptor beta chains below was sequenced from the same sample in a study of blood T cell repertoires in COVID-19. Method: immunoSEQ multiplex PCR; TCRdb's copy keeps in-frame clones and lacks some. Of 200,000 to 300,000 clones in the sample, around 89% were seen once. The sample comprised PBMCs or T cells enriched from blood (not recorded which). The receptors here all came from a man aged 50-60 years who had been exposed to COVID-19.

The gene calls are TRBV27 and TRBJ1-1; 11 positions match TRBD1. Losses at the gene ends were 3 bases for V and 5 bases for J; bases not matched to a gene: 5. This CDR3 contains 15 residues. CDR1 MNHEY and CDR2 SMNVEV come from the germline V gene (reference sequence). The CDR3 bases are TGTGCCAGCAGTTTTACCGGGACAGGGGGTACTGAAGCTTTCTTT. This encodes CASSFTGTGGTEAFF.

The chain links TRBV10-3 to TRBJ1-1; TRBD1 aligns across 7 bases. CDR1 ENHRY and CDR2 SYGVKD come from the germline V gene. The junction had 18 bases not matched to a gene; V was cut back by 0 bases and J by 11 bases. This CDR3 comprises 17 residues. The CDR3 region is CAISESKVTESSRGAFF. The CDR3 nucleotides read TGTGCCATCAGTGAGTCGAAGGTGACTGAGTCAAGCAGGGGGGCTTTCTTT.